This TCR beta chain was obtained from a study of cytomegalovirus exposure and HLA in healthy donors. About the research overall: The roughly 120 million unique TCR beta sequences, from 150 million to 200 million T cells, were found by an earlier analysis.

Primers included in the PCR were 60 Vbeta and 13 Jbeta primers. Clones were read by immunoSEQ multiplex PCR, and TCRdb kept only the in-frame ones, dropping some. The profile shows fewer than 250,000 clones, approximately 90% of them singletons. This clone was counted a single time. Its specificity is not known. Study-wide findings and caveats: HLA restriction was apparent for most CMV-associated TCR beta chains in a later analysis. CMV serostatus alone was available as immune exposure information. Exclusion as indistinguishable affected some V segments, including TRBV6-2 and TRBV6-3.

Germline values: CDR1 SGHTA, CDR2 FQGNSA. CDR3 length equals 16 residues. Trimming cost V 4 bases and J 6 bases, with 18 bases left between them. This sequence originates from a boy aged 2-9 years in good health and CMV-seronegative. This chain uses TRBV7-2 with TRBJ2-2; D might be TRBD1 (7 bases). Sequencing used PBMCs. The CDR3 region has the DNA TGTGCCAGCAGCTCCCGACCGCGGGACAGCGCCGGGGAGCTGTTTTTT. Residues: CASSSRPRDSAGELFF.